The clone carrying this T cell receptor (beta chain) was seen once. Its antigen remains unknown. The junction had 8 bases not matched to a gene; V was cut back by 7 bases and J by 7 bases. There are 14 residues in the CDR3. Germline V gene lookup returns CDR1 MDHEN and CDR2 SYDVKM. This entry belongs to a study of shared clonotypes between healthy human individuals. Study findings and constraints: Memory subsets had estimated richness that was generally smaller than that of naive subsets. Non-shared clonotypes were found to have lower generation probabilities than the clonotypes that were shared by all four of the sorted-subset donors. Several donors held approximately 4.6% of naive CD4 clonotypes in common.

Repertoires were generated with immunoSEQ multiplex PCR, while TCRdb's copy carries only in-frame clones and drops some. Of about 2.3 million clones in the sample, 85% to 95% are singletons; the top ten hold 0.3% to 0.4%. Sequencing used naive CD4+ T cells from PBMCs. The subset denotes: CD45RA+ positively selected. The rearrangement uses TRBV28 and TRBJ2-3; 10 positions match TRBD2. The receptor was derived from a man younger than 35 in good health. Some clones in this sample may be carry-over from other donors' samples. The CDR3 region is CASIRAGGPYTQYF. DNA of the CDR3: TGTGCCAGCATTAGAGCGGGAGGGCCCTATACGCAGTATTTT.